This TCR beta chain was recorded in a study of blood T cell repertoires in COVID-19. In the study overall: Spain, Italy and the United States supplied samples that represented acute and convalescent COVID-19.

The CDR3 extends over 15 amino acids. CDR1 is MNHEY, CDR2 SVGAGI, per germline. V lost 3 bases, J lost 3 bases, and 14 bases lay in between. Profiling relied on immunoSEQ multiplex PCR, and the TCRdb table lists in-frame clones only, not all of them. The sample has fewer than 200,000 clones; approximately 81% are singletons. Patients at the Seattle site were enrolled during active infection and followed longitudinally. Sequencing input: peripheral blood. The chain recombines TRBV6-5 with TRBJ1-2; unclear D gene. This clonotype was sampled from a woman aged 50 to 60 with COVID-19, enrolled during active disease. CDR3 in DNA: TGTGCCAGCAGTTATTCCCCACCGAGGCACTATGGCTACACCTTC. Translating it yields CASSYSPPRHYGYTF.